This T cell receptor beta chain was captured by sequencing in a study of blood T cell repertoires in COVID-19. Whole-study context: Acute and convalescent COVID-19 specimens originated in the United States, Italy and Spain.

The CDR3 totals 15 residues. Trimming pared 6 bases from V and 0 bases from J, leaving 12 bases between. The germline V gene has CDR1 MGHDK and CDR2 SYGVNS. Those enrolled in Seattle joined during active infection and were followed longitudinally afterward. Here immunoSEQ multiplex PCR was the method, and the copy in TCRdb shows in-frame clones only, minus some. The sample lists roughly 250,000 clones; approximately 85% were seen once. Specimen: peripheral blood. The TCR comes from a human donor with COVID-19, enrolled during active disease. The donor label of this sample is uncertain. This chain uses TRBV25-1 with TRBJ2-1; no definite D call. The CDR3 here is CASSHSLSSYNEQFF. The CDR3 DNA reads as TGTGCCAGCAGCCACTCGTTAAGCTCCTACAATGAGCAGTTCTTC. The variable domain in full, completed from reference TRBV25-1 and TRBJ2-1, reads EADIYQTPRYLVIGTGKKITLECSQTMGHDKMYWYQQDPGMELHLIHYSYGVNSTEKGDLSSESTVSRIRTEHFPLTLESARPSHTSQYLCASSHSLSSYNEQFFGPGTRLTVL.